Shown below are 15 T cell receptor beta chains from a single sample sequenced in a study of beta chain features in type 1 diabetes. The whole isolated RNA underwent reverse transcription, so sequencing captured expressed TCRB transcripts. Sequenced by immunoSEQ multiplex PCR; TCRdb stores in-frame clones only, minus some. The table lists 350,000 to 450,000 clones, approximately 13% of them singletons. Sequencing used naive CD4+ T cells from blood. The receptors come from a man under 40 in good health.

The chain uses TRBV29-1 and TRBJ1-1, with D possibly matching TRBD1 (6 bases). CDR1 SQVTM and CDR2 ANQGSEA come from the germline V gene. V gave up 1 base and J gave up 1 base, with 16 bases separating them. This CDR3 has 16 residues. The CDR3, as DNA: TGCAGCGTTGAAGCCCGTACAGGGTCCGGGAACACTGAAGCTTTCTTT. Protein product: CSVEARTGSGNTEAFF.

The J gene is TRBJ2-7, the V gene TRBV29-1; D not resolved. The CDR3 has 10 amino acids. V was cut by 4 bases and J by 7 bases, with 8 bases left in between. Germline V CDR1 and CDR2: SQVTM, ANQGSEA. CDR3 coding DNA: TGCAGCGTTGGCCATCGTGAGCAGTACTTC. Its translation is CSVGHREQYF.

J is TRBJ1-2 and V is TRBV15; D unclear. Trimming removed 0 bases from V and 8 bases from J, with 7 bases in between. CDR3 length: 12 amino acids. In germline, CDR1 is LNHNV, CDR2 YYDKDF (reference sequence). The CDR3 DNA is TGTGCCACCAGCAGAGACTTAGGAGGCTACACCTTC. Protein sequence: CATSRDLGGYTF.

Only a few counts were recorded for this clone. The V call is TRBV29-1, the J call TRBJ2-1; possible D gene TRBD2, 5 bases. The CDR3 contains 13 residues. CDR1 is SQVTM, CDR2 ANQGSEA, per germline. Deletions cut 0 bases from V and 6 bases from J, with 9 bases between. This chain's CDR3 is CSVEDRGGNEQFF. CDR3 DNA sequence: TGCAGCGTTGAAGATCGAGGAGGCAATGAGCAGTTCTTC.

This clone was recorded a few times. This sequence joins TRBV4-2 and TRBJ2-3; D is unresolved. V was shortened by 0 bases and J by 0 bases, with 16 bases between the two germline ends. Per germline, CDR1 LGHNA and CDR2 YNFKEQ. CDR3 length: 18 amino acids. The CDR3 here is CASSQDPVSPTSTDTQYF. CDR3 DNA sequence: TGTGCCAGCAGCCAAGATCCGGTCTCGCCTACTAGCACAGATACGCAGTATTTT.

This clone was recorded a few times. V usage is TRBV7-3 and J usage is TRBJ2-1; a possible D gene is TRBD1 (6 bases). Per germline, CDR1 SGHTA and CDR2 FQGTGA. The CDR3 extends over 15 amino acids. V lost 4 bases, J lost 3 bases, and 13 bases lay in between. The CDR3 protein is CASSSQQGNYNEQFF. CDR3 bases: TGTGCCAGCAGCTCCCAACAGGGAAACTACAATGAGCAGTTCTTC.

The chain is built from TRBV14 and TRBJ2-2, with no clear D. The CDR3 has 14 amino acids. The V gene's germline CDR1 is SGHDN and CDR2 FVKESK. Deletions cut 5 bases from V and 3 bases from J, with 10 bases between. CDR3 DNA sequence: TGTGCCAGCAGCAAACGCAGAGACACCGGGGAGCTGTTTTTT. Its protein product is CASSKRRDTGELFF.

Comments on this clone: An end of the junction differs from the germline gene, which may be a read error. The J gene is TRBJ1-1, the V gene TRBV29-1, with 8 positions matching TRBD1. There are 14 residues in the CDR3. Germline V lookup: CDR1 SQVTM, CDR2 ANQGSEA. The CDR3 DNA reads TGCAGCGTCGAAGGACAGGGATTGAACACTGAAGCTTTCTTT. Its translation is CSVEGQGLNTEAFF.

This clone was seen a handful of times. The CDR3: CASSRGSSGGAKETQYF. CDR3 DNA sequence: TGTGCCAGCAGCCGCGGGTCCTCCGGGGGGGCTAAAGAGACCCAGTACTTC. This rearrangement joins TRBV7-7 to TRBJ2-5; TRBD2 agrees at 8 bases. This CDR3 comprises 17 residues. Per the germline V gene, CDR1 is SSHAT and CDR2 is FNYEAQ (reference sequence). J was trimmed by 3 bases and V by 5 bases; bases with no gene match: 14.

In its sample, this clone was seen a few times. The sample has other DNA sequences that encode this CDR3 too. This chain uses TRBV20-1 with TRBJ2-2; D remains ambiguous. The germline CDR1 and CDR2 sequences are DFQATT and SNEGSKA (reference sequence). V was cut by 3 bases and J by 4 bases, with 3 bases left in between. This CDR3 is 11 amino acids long. The CDR3 sequence is CSASRTGELFF. The CDR3 DNA reads TGCAGTGCTAGTCGCACCGGGGAGCTGTTTTTT.

The gene calls are TRBV4-3 and TRBJ2-7; D tentatively fits TRBD1 or TRBD2 (5 bases each). V lost 1 base to trimming and J lost 2 bases, with 12 bases between them. Germline CDR1 LGHNA, CDR2 YSLEER. The CDR3 extends over 15 amino acids. Here the CDR3 DNA reads TGCGCCAGCAGCCAAGTCCCGGAGGACACCTACGAGCAGTACTTC. This translates into CASSQVPEDTYEQYF.

In its sample, this clone was seen a few times. The rearrangement uses TRBV7-2 and TRBJ2-4, with no clear D. V was trimmed by 1 base and J by 1 base, leaving 8 bases between them. Germline V gene data show CDR1 as SGHTA and CDR2 as FQGNSA. The CDR3 consists of 15 residues. CDR3 nucleotide sequence: TGTGCCAGCAGCTTAGTAGGGTTCGCCAAAAACATTCAGTACTTC. Its translation: CASSLVGFAKNIQYF.

This clone was picked up a small number of times. The chain couples TRBV9 to TRBJ1-2; D is unclear. The V end was cut by 2 bases, the J end by 2 bases, with 16 bases between. This CDR3 spans 16 amino acids. Germline CDR1 SGDLS, CDR2 YYNGEE. The CDR3 coding sequence is TGTGCCAGCAGCGTTCGTCGAGAGGGCATCAACTATGGCTACACCTTC. The encoded protein is CASSVRREGINYGYTF. Full variable domain (rest looked up from reference TRBV9 and TRBJ1-2): DSGVTQTPKHLITATGQRVTLRCSPRSGDLSVYWYQQSLDQGLQFLIQYYNGEERAKGNILERFSAQQFPDLHSELNLSSLELGDSALYFCASSVRREGINYGYTFGSGTRLTVV.

V gene TRBV19 combines with J gene TRBJ1-1; D might be TRBD1 (6 bases). Trimming stripped 6 bases from V and 11 bases from J, with 19 bases between. This CDR3 contains 13 residues. Germline V gene sequence: CDR1 LNHDA, CDR2 SQIVND (reference sequence). DNA for the CDR3: TGTGCCAGTAGGAACCGGGACATCTTTTCGGCTTTCTTT. This sequence encodes CASRNRDIFSAFF.

This clone was detected a few times. This chain uses TRBV7-9 with TRBJ1-1; no clear D. CDR1 SEHNR and CDR2 FQNEAQ come from the germline V gene (reference sequence). The V end was cut by 4 bases, the J end by 11 bases, with 14 bases between. This CDR3 spans 12 amino acids. The CDR3 loop reads CASSWDTAGAFF. The CDR3 DNA reads TGTGCCAGCAGCTGGGATACCGCTGGGGCTTTCTTT.